The 23 T cell receptor beta chains reported below all come from one sample, sequenced in a study of blood T cell repertoires in COVID-19. Using immunoSEQ multiplex PCR, the repertoire was profiled, and TCRdb retains in-frame clones only, with some absent. Of approximately 400,000 clones listed, 88% are singletons. The sequenced sample consisted of peripheral blood. These receptors were obtained from a woman between 50 and 59 years old with COVID-19, enrolled during active disease.

The CDR3 DNA is TGTGCCAGCAGGGACAGTAACATCTACGAGCAGTACTTC. Translated: CASRDSNIYEQYF. The V and J genes are TRBV6-5 and TRBJ2-7, with D maybe TRBD1 (6 bases). Trimming stripped 6 bases from V and 3 bases from J, with 12 bases between. The germline V gene encodes CDR1 MNHEY and CDR2 SVGAGI. This CDR3 spans 13 amino acids.

The rearrangement links TRBV19 to TRBJ1-4, with 10 bases fitting TRBD1. CDR3 size: 13 residues. Germline CDR1 is LNHDA and CDR2 is SQIVND (reference sequence). Trimming cost V 7 bases and J 7 bases; bases outside gene matches: 3. CDR3 amino acids: CASTGQGGEKLFF. CDR3 bases: TGTGCCAGTACCGGACAGGGGGGTGAAAAACTGTTTTTT.

The chain uses TRBV30 and TRBJ1-1; D perhaps matches TRBD1 (5 bases). With 1 base removed from V and 0 bases from J, the gap between germline ends came to 15 bases. CDR1 GTSNPN and CDR2 SVGIG come from the germline V gene (reference sequence). This CDR3 is built from 16 residues. The CDR3 coding sequence is TGTGCCTGGAGTGGCGTAAGGGGTTTTGTGAACACTGAAGCTTTCTTT. Protein: CAWSGVRGFVNTEAFF.

V and J are TRBV5-1 and TRBJ2-3; 8 bases match TRBD2. The CDR3 covers 16 residues. Germline CDR1 SGHRS, CDR2 YFSETQ. Trimming cost V 0 bases and J 6 bases; bases outside gene matches: 9. The CDR3 sequence: CASSLGIAGRGDTQYF. The DNA of the CDR3 is TGCGCCAGCAGCTTGGGAATAGCGGGAAGAGGGGATACGCAGTATTTT.

The table lists this clone with a few counts. This sequence joins TRBV15 and TRBJ2-7; no definite D call. This CDR3 is built from 14 residues. The germline CDR1 and CDR2 sequences are LNHNV and YYDKDF (reference sequence). Deletions cut 0 bases from V and 6 bases from J, with 12 bases between. The CDR3 region is CATSRDGLAFEQYF. In DNA form, the CDR3 reads TGTGCCACCAGCAGAGATGGTTTAGCCTTCGAGCAGTACTTC.

The V gene is TRBV2, the J gene TRBJ2-7, with D perhaps matching TRBD1 (5 bases). This CDR3 has 14 amino acids. Germline CDR1 is SNHLY and CDR2 is FYNNEI. The V end lost 3 bases, the J end lost 7 bases, and 16 bases lay between the germline ends. CDR3: CASSDRTGDSEQYF. CDR3 bases: TGTGCCAGCAGTGATCGAACAGGCGATAGTGAGCAGTACTTC.

This rearrangement joins TRBV4-1 to TRBJ1-2; 10 nucleotides line up with TRBD1. V shed 0 bases and J 4 bases; nucleotides not matched to a gene: 8. This CDR3 is 17 amino acids long. Germline CDR1 MGHRA, CDR2 YSYEKL. The DNA of the CDR3 is TGCGCCAGCAGCCAAGATTGGACAGGGGGTTTGGGCTATGGCTACACCTTC. Its translation is CASSQDWTGGLGYGYTF.

Written as DNA, the CDR3 is TGTGCCAGCTCATCCGGAGGAGCCAAAAACATTCAGTACTTC. It is translated as CASSSGGAKNIQYF. This chain joins TRBV18 and TRBJ2-4; tentatively, D is TRBD2 (5 bases). Germline V gene sequence: CDR1 KGHSH, CDR2 LQKENI. The CDR3 consists of 14 residues. V was cut by 5 bases and J by 0 bases, with 8 bases left in between. The full variable domain, its missing parts supplied by reference TRBV18 and TRBJ2-4, is NAGVMQNPRHLVRRRGQEARLRCSPMKGHSHVYWYRQLPEEGLKFMVYLQKENIIDESGMPKERFSAEFPKEGPSILRIQQVVRGDSAAYFCASSSGGAKNIQYFGAGTRLSVL.

The rearrangement links TRBV28 to TRBJ1-1; 7 bases are shared with TRBD1. The J segment lost 5 bases and the V segment lost 2 bases, leaving 5 bases of the junction unmatched. Germline lookup yields CDR1 MDHEN and CDR2 SYDVKM. CDR3 length equals 14 residues. The DNA of the CDR3 is TGTGCCAGCAGTTTACTTGACAGGGATACTGAAGCTTTCTTT. Translating gives CASSLLDRDTEAFF.

This clone was observed a single time. The gene calls are TRBV19 and TRBJ2-7; TRBD1 matches 10 bases. From germline, CDR1 is LNHDA and CDR2 SQIVND (reference sequence). Trimming took 4 bases from V and 6 from J; bases not matched to a gene: 9. The CDR3 runs to 15 residues. The CDR3 DNA is TGTGCCAGTAGTACCCATTTGGGACAGGGGAGCGAGCAGTACTTC. Amino acids: CASSTHLGQGSEQYF.

This clone appeared a few times. This sequence joins TRBV6-5 and TRBJ1-1, with D unresolved. This CDR3 region has 11 residues. The V and J ends lost 7 bases and 3 bases respectively, with 6 bases between them. CDR1 is MNHEY and CDR2 is SVGAGI in the germline V gene. Here the CDR3 DNA reads TGTGCCAGCACGAGGGACACTGAAGCTTTCTTT. Protein product: CASTRDTEAFF.

This rearrangement joins TRBV10-1 to TRBJ2-2; no definite D call. CDR1 is WNHNN and CDR2 is SYGVQD in the germline V gene (reference sequence). The V end lost 0 bases, the J end lost 1 base, and 9 bases lay between the germline ends. The CDR3 has 16 residues. DNA for the CDR3: TGCGCCAGCAGTGAGTCGTACGCGGTGAACACCGGGGAGCTGTTTTTT. The encoded protein is CASSESYAVNTGELFF.

This clone has a single count. The rearrangement uses TRBV2 and TRBJ1-2; the D gene is possibly TRBD1 (5 bases). The CDR3 spans 13 residues. Trimming removed 8 bases from V and 4 bases from J, with 14 bases in between. In germline, CDR1 is SNHLY, CDR2 FYNNEI. CDR3 nucleotide sequence: TGTGCCAGCGCCTTGACAGATTCCTATGGCTACACCTTC. Its translation: CASALTDSYGYTF. The full variable domain, in which reference TRBV2 and TRBJ1-2 provide the parts outside the CDR3, is EPEVTQTPSHQVTQMGQEVILRCVPISNHLYFYWYRQILGQKVEFLVSFYNNEISEKSEIFDDQFSVERPDGSNFTLKIRSTKLEDSAMYFCASALTDSYGYTFGSGTRLTVV.

This chain links TRBV11-2 with TRBJ1-6, with D unclear. V was clipped by 0 bases and J by 4 bases, with 7 bases between them. In germline, CDR1 is SGHAT, CDR2 FQNNGV. The CDR3 consists of 15 residues. As DNA, the CDR3 is TGTGCCAGCAGCTTAGATGACGGGTATAATTCACCCCTCCACTTT. Amino acid sequence: CASSLDDGYNSPLHF.

The chain joins TRBV6-5 to TRBJ2-5; perhaps TRBD2 as D (6 bases). Between the trimmed V and J ends, which lost 6 bases and 5 bases, there was a span of 19 bases. Germline CDR1 is MNHEY and CDR2 is SVGAGI. The CDR3 has 15 amino acids. The CDR3 protein is CASSPGPGLRETQYF. The CDR3 DNA sequence: TGTGCCAGCAGCCCGGGACCGGGACTGAGGGAGACCCAGTACTTC.

The chain uses TRBV9 and TRBJ2-1; D perhaps matches TRBD2 (5 bases). V was shortened by 3 bases and J by 0 bases, with 16 bases between the two germline ends. Germline values: CDR1 SGDLS, CDR2 YYNGEE. The CDR3 has 17 residues. The CDR3 sequence is CASSARLGLDSYNEQFF. CDR3 nucleotide sequence: TGTGCCAGCAGCGCCCGACTCGGACTGGACTCCTACAATGAGCAGTTCTTC.

The chain has TRBV19 and TRBJ2-2, with 8 bases that match TRBD1. Germline V gene data show CDR1 as LNHDA and CDR2 as SQIVND (reference sequence). CDR3 length: 16 residues. V dropped 6 bases and J dropped 2; count of bases not matched to a gene: 8. The CDR3 spells CASRTGEKGNTGELFF. CDR3 bases: TGTGCCAGTAGGACAGGGGAGAAAGGAAACACCGGGGAGCTGTTTTTT.

The gene calls are TRBV6-1 and TRBJ2-3; 7 positions agree with TRBD2. Per germline, CDR1 MNHNS and CDR2 SASEGT. There are 14 residues in the CDR3. Trimming took 0 bases from V and 6 from J; bases not matched to a gene: 3. The CDR3 loop reads CASSEALAVDTQYF. In DNA form, the CDR3 reads TGTGCCAGCAGTGAAGCGCTAGCGGTGGATACGCAGTATTTT.

The rearrangement uses TRBV10-3 and TRBJ2-5, with D possibly matching TRBD2 (6 bases). In germline, CDR1 is ENHRY, CDR2 SYGVKD. Trimming removed 1 base at V and 4 bases at J, with 16 bases between. This CDR3 has 16 residues. DNA for the CDR3: TGTGCCATCAGTGAGTGGGCGGCGGGGCTGGGAGAGACCCAGTACTTC. The encoded protein is CAISEWAAGLGETQYF.

The rearrangement uses TRBV4-1 and TRBJ2-7; 8 positions match TRBD2. Germline V CDR1 and CDR2: MGHRA, YSYEKL. V was pared by 2 bases and J by 0 bases, with 9 bases of the junction left unmatched. This CDR3 spans 17 amino acids. This CDR3 is CASSQPRAGGASYEQYF. For the CDR3, the DNA is TGCGCCAGCAGCCAACCGCGGGCGGGGGGAGCCTCCTACGAGCAGTACTTC.

The chain is built from TRBV7-8 and TRBJ2-1; D is possibly TRBD2 (6 bases). The CDR3 is made up of 18 amino acids. CDR1 is SGHVS, CDR2 FQNEAQ, per germline. With 3 bases removed from V and 7 bases from J, the gap between germline ends came to 25 bases. Here the CDR3 DNA reads TGTGCCAGCAGCTTCCTAGGGCGCGGGGCCCTCTACACAAATGAGCAGTTCTTC. Residues: CASSFLGRGALYTNEQFF. The complete variable domain, with remaining parts taken from reference TRBV7-8 and TRBJ2-1, reads GAGVSQSPRYKVAKRGQDVALRCDPISGHVSLFWYQQALGQGPEFLTYFQNEAQLDKSGLPSDRFFAERPEGSVSTLKIQRTQQEDSAVYLCASSFLGRGALYTNEQFFGPGTRLTVL.

This clone was counted a few times. The chain carries TRBV2 and TRBJ1-3; possibly TRBD1 for D (5 bases). The V and J ends lost 4 bases and 1 base respectively, with 5 bases between them. Germline assignment: CDR1 SNHLY and CDR2 FYNNEI. This CDR3 contains 13 residues. The CDR3: CASSAGSGNTIYF. In DNA, the CDR3 is TGTGCCAGCAGTGCAGGGTCTGGAAACACCATATATTTT.

V and J are TRBV5-1 and TRBJ1-4; no firm D call. V lost 4 bases, J lost 6 bases, and 16 bases lay in between. This CDR3 is 15 amino acids long. Per the germline V gene, CDR1 is SGHRS and CDR2 is YFSETQ. The CDR3 sequence is CASSRNVGSDEKLFF. The CDR3 nucleotides are TGCGCCAGCAGCCGTAACGTTGGTTCGGATGAAAAACTGTTTTTT.